This entry describes one TCR beta chain. The target of this receptor is not known. No clone much larger than this one lies a single base away; base qualities are absent. The data originate from a study of blood T cell repertoires in COVID-19 (dated by TCRdb to the early 2020s). For the study in its entirety: The collaborator samples originated in the United States, Italy and Spain and spanned the acute and convalescent phases of COVID-19. The material from the prospective study consisted of cDNA or gDNA derived from T cells, B-cell-depleted T cells, or PBMCs. Subjects who had been exposed to COVID-19, were actively infected with it, or had recovered from it provided the deeply sampled blood TCRbeta repertoires that made up the dataset. The repertoires were released in a freely available public database intended as a resource for research on the immune response to SARS-CoV-2. Samples came from the ongoing ImmuneRACE study (first 160 participants) plus 1,254 subjects from 6 global collaborators. The sample metadata nearly always contained a de-identified subject ID, COVID-19 status, age in years and sex. Where available, HLA class I and class II types were obtained from metadata supplied by the sample provider rather than from assay-based typing. Study-wide findings and limitations: The amount of clinical and demographic metadata varied by source and participant and was provided uncurated.

The CDR3 goes from the cysteine to the phenylalanine over 15 residues. The kept DNA is CDR3 alone, 45 bases in frame from the first base. V is trimmed back by 4 bases and J by 1 base, and the junction contains 5 bases that no gene match accounts for. As encoded in the germline V gene, CDR1 is ENHRY while CDR2 is SYGVKD. TCRbeta CDR3 regions were amplified from genomic DNA using the immunoSEQ Assay, a bias-controlled multiplex PCR. The original pipeline was this. The number of nucleated cells in each sample was estimated from the amplification of reference gene primers within the assay. To quantify the absolute abundance of each unique TCRbeta CDR3 rearrangement, sequence reads were collapsed and filtered. For each sample, productive Simpson clonality was calculated as the square root of Simpson's diversity index across productive rearrangements. What TCRdb holds here is the immuneACCESS table cut down to in-frame rearrangements. Part of the clones is not present; checked against another copy, under half of the missing clones reflect an unresolved V gene, and the others are unexplained. The V and J calls and the clone size are those of that table, but D and trimming were determined from the DNA. Recorded for this sample are 250,000 or so clones; just under 85% of them occurred a single time. The ten largest clones add up to roughly 10% of the sample.

Whole blood was collected in K2EDTA tubes by collaborating institutions according to the institutions' own protocols. For TCRbeta analysis, collaborator samples were shipped as frozen whole blood, as isolated PBMCs, or as DNA extracted from either sample type. Sequencing was performed on peripheral blood. This sequence uses TRBV10-3 and TRBJ2-5; TRBD1 aligns with 8 central bases. The receptor was derived from a man older than 75 with acute or convalescent COVID-19. The encoded CDR3 is CAISGQGRFQETQYF. The nucleotides read TGTGCCATCAGTGGACAGGGGAGGTTCCAAGAGACCCAGTACTTC.